This T cell receptor (beta chain) is drawn from a study of blood T cell repertoires in COVID-19. Turning to the study itself: Acute and convalescent COVID-19 specimens originated in the United States, Italy and Spain. PBMCs, B-cell-depleted T cells, or T cells were the source of the cDNA or gDNA that made up the material.

In the original workflow: Amplification of reference gene primers was used by the study to estimate nucleated cell counts. Some clones are missing from TCRdb's copy, which holds only in-frame ones; the method was immunoSEQ multiplex PCR. V and J calls and clone size are those listed in that table; D and trimming were worked out from the DNA. The table includes more than 95,000 clones, around 76% detected once. The receptor comes from a man aged 55-75 years with acute or convalescent COVID-19. The sequencing input was peripheral blood.

CDR3 nucleotide sequence: TGTGCCAGCAGTTTAGTGACAGGGATGGCGCATTTT. Protein sequence: CASSLVTGMAHF. This chain uses TRBV27 with TRBJ1-5; TRBD1 matches at 7 bases. The CDR3 extends over 12 amino acids. CDR1 is MNHEY and CDR2 is SMNVEV in the germline V gene (reference sequence). V lost 2 bases and J lost 15; bases outside the gene matches: 7.